This entry features one T cell receptor beta chain sequence. No antigen is known for it. Generated by immunoSEQ multiplex PCR, the TCRdb table keeps only in-frame clones and is missing some. Among 300,000 to 350,000 clones listed, roughly nine tenths were seen once. These data are taken from a study of Ad26.COV2.S vaccination and SARS-CoV-2 variants. Study at large: By the intramuscular route, Ad26.COV2.S was given once, or twice 56 days apart.

Deletions cut 5 bases from V and 4 bases from J, with 14 bases between. The CDR3 covers 14 residues. CDR1 is SGHNT and CDR2 is YENEEA in the germline V gene. Study-wide points: Across vaccine and placebo recipients, the breadth of non-spike TCRs was similar.

Treatment reported: roughly 20 received Ad26.COV2.S at low or high dose, single or two shots; roughly five received placebo; per-sample allocation not given. Specimen acquisition occurred on day 63 following the initial vaccine or placebo injection. It was Wuhan-strain SARS-CoV-2 spike that the Ad26 vaccine vector expressed. Specimen: peripheral blood, collected in a trial of Ad26.COV2.S vaccine versus placebo. This receptor was taken from a person aged 18 to 65 who received the Ad26.COV2.S COVID-19 vaccine or a placebo. V usage is TRBV11-3 and J usage is TRBJ1-1; no reliable D call. The CDR3: CASSPSAASTEAFF. CDR3 in DNA: TGTGCCAGCAGCCCCAGCGCGGCGTCCACTGAAGCTTTCTTT. Combining the CDR3 with reference TRBV11-3 and TRBJ1-1 gives the whole variable domain EAGVVQSPRYKIIEKKQPVAFWCNPISGHNTLYWYLQNLGQGPELLIRYENEEAVDDSQLPKDRFSAERLKGVDSTLKIQPAELGDSAVYLCASSPSAASTEAFFGQGTRLTVV.